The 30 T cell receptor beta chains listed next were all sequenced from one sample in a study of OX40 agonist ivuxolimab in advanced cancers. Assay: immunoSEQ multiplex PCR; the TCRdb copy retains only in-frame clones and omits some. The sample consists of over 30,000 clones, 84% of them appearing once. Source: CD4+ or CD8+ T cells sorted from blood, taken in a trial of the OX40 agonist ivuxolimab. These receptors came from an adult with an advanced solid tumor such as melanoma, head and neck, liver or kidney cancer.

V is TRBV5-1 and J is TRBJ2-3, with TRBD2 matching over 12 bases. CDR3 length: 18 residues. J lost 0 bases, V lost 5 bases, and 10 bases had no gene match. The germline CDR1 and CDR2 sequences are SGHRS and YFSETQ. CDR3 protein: CASSFLAGGTPSTDTQYF. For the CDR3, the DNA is TGCGCCAGCAGTTTCCTAGCGGGGGGGACTCCTAGCACAGATACGCAGTATTTT.

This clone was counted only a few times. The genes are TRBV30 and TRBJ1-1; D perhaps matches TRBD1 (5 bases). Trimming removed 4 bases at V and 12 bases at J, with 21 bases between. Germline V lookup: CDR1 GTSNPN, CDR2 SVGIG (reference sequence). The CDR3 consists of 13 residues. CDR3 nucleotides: TGTGCCTGGAATTCCTTCCAGCTAAAGGGGACTTTCTTT. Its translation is CAWNSFQLKGTFF.

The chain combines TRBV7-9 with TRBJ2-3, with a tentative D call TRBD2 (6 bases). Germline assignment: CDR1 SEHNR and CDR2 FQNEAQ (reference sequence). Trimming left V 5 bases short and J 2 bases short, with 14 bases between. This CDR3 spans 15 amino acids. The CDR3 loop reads CASSPAAGTTDTQYF. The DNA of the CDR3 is TGTGCCAGCAGCCCAGCTGCGGGAACCACAGATACGCAGTATTTT.

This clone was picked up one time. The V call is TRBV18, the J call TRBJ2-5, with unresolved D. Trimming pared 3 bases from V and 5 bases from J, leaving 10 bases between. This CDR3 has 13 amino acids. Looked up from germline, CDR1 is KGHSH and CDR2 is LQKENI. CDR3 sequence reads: CASSPPLVETQYF. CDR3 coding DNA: TGTGCCAGCTCACCTCCCCTTGTGGAGACCCAGTACTTC.

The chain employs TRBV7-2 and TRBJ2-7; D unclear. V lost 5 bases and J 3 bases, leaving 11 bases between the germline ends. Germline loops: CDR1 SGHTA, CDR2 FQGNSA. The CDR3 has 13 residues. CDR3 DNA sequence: TGTGCCAGCAGCGCAGGCACCTTCTACGAGCAGTACTTC. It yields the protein CASSAGTFYEQYF. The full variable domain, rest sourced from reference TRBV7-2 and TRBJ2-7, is GAGVSQSPSNKVTEKGKDVELRCDPISGHTALYWYRQSLGQGLEFLIYFQGNSAPDKSGLPSDRFSAERTGGSVSTLTIQRTQQEDSAVYLCASSAGTFYEQYFGPGTRLTVT.

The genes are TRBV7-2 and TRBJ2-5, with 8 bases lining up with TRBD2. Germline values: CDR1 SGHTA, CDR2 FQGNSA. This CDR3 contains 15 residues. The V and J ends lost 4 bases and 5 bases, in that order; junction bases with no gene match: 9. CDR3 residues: CASSYQRGFRETQYF. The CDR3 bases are TGTGCCAGCAGCTACCAGCGGGGGTTCCGGGAGACCCAGTACTTC.

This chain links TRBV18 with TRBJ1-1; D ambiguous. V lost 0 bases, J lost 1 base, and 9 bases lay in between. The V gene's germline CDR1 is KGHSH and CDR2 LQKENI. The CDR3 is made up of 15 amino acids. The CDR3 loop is CASSPPTSTNTEAFF. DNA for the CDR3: TGTGCCAGCTCACCACCTACATCTACGAACACTGAAGCTTTCTTT.

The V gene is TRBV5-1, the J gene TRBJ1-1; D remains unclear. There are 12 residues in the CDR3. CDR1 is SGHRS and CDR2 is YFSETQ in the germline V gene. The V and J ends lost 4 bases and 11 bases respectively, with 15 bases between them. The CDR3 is CASSRGIERAFF. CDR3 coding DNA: TGCGCCAGCAGCCGAGGGATCGAACGGGCTTTCTTT.

The CDR3 DNA sequence: TGTGCCAGCACCCGAACAGGGGTAGAGACCCAGTACTTC. Its translation is CASTRTGVETQYF. The chain carries TRBV28 and TRBJ2-5, with 7 bases that match TRBD1. The junction had 6 bases not matched to a gene; V was cut back by 7 bases and J by 4 bases. The CDR3 runs 13 residues. Germline assignment: CDR1 MDHEN and CDR2 SYDVKM.

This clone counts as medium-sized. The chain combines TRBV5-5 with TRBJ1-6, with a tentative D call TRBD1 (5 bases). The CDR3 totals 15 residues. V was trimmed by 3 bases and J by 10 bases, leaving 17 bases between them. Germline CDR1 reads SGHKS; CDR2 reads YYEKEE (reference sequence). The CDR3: CASSSLGGVHSPLHF. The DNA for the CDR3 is TGTGCCAGCAGCTCCCTGGGAGGGGTGCACTCACCCCTCCACTTT. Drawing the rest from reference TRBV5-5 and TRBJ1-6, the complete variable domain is DAGVTQSPTHLIKTRGQQVTLRCSPISGHKSVSWYQQVLGQGPQFIFQYYEKEERGRGNFPDRFSARQFPNYSSELNVNALLLGDSALYLCASSSLGGVHSPLHFGNGTRLTVT.

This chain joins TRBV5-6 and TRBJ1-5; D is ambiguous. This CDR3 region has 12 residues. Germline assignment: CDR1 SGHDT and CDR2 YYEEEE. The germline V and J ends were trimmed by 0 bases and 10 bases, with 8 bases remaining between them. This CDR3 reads CASSLGAEPQHF. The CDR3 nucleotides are TGTGCCAGCAGCTTGGGAGCAGAACCCCAGCATTTT.

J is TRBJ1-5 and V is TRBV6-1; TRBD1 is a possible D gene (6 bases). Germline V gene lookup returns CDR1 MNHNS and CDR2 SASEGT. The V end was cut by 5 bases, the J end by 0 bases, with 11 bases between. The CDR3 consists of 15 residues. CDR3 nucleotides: TGTGCCAGCAGTTCCACAGGGTATAGCAATCAGCCCCAGCATTTT. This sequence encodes CASSSTGYSNQPQHF.

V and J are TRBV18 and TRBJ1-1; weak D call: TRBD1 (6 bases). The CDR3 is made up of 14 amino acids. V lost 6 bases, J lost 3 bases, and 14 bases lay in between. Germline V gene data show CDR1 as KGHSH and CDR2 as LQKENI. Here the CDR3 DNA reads TGTGCCAGCTCGCTACAGGGAGCTTACACTGAAGCTTTCTTT. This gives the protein CASSLQGAYTEAFF.

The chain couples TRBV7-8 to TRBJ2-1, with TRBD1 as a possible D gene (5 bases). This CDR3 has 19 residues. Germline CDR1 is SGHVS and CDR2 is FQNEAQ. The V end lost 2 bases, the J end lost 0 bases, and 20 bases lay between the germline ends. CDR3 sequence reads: CASSLPPPTTVSSYNEQFF. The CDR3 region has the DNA TGTGCCAGCAGCTTACCTCCACCCACGACAGTGAGCTCCTACAATGAGCAGTTCTTC.

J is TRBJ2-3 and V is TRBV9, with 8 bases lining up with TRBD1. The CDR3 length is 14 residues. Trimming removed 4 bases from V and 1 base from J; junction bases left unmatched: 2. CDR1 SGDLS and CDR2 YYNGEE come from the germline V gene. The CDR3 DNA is TGTGCCAGCAGCCCCAGGGGGCGCACAGATACGCAGTATTTT. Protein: CASSPRGRTDTQYF.

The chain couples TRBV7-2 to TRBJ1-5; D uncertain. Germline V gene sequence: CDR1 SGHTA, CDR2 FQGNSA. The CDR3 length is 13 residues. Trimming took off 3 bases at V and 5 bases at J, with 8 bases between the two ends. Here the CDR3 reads CASSLEFDQPQHF. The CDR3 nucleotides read TGTGCCAGCAGCTTGGAGTTCGATCAGCCCCAGCATTTT.

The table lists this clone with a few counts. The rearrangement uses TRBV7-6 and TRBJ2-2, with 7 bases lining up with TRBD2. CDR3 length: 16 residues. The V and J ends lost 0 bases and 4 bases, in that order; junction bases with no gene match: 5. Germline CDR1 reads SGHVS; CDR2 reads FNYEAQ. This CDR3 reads CASSLAAGASTGELFF. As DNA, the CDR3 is TGTGCCAGCAGCTTAGCTGCGGGAGCGAGCACCGGGGAGCTGTTTTTT.

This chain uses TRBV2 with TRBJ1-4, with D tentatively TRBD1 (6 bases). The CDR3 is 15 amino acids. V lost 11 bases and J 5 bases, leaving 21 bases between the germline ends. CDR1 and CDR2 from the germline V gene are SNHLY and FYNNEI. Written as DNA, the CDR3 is TGTGCCTGCTCCTATTCGGGACAAAAGAATGAAAAACTGTTTTTT. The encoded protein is CACSYSGQKNEKLFF.

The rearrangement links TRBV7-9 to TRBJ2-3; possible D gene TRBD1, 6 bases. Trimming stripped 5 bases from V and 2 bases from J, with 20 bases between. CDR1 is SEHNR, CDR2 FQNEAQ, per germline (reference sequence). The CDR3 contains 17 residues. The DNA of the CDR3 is TGTGCCAGCAGCCACAGCCGAGGGGGTCTCTTCACAGATACGCAGTATTTT. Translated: CASSHSRGGLFTDTQYF. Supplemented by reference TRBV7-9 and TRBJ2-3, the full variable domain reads DTGVSQNPRHKITKRGQNVTFRCDPISEHNRLYWYRQTLGQGPEFLTYFQNEAQLEKSRLLSDRFSAERPKGSFSTLEIQRTEQGDSAMYLCASSHSRGGLFTDTQYFGPGTRLTVL.

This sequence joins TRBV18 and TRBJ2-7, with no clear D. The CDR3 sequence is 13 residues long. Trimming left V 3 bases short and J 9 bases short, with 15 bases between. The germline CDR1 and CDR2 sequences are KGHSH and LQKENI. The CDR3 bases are TGTGCCAGCTCACCCGGACCGCCAAAGGGGCAGTACTTC. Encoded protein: CASSPGPPKGQYF.

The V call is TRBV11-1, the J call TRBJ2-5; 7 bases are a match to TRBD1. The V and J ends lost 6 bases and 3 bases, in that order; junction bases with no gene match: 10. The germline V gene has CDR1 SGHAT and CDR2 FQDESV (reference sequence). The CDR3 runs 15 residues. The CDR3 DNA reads TGTGCCAGCAGTTTTACCTCCGGGACAGAAGAGACCCAGTACTTC. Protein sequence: CASSFTSGTEETQYF.

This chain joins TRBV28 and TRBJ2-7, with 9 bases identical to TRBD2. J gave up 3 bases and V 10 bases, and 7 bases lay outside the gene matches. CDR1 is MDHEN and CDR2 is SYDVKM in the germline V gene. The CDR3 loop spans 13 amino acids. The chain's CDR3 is CAILGTSSYEQYF. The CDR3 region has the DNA TGTGCCATCCTTGGGACTAGCAGCTACGAGCAGTACTTC.

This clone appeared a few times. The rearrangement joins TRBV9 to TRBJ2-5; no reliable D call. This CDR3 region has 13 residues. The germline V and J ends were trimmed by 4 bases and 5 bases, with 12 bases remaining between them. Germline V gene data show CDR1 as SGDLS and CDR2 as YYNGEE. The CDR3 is CASSPHSSETQYF. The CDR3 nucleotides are TGTGCCAGCAGCCCCCATAGCTCGGAGACCCAGTACTTC.

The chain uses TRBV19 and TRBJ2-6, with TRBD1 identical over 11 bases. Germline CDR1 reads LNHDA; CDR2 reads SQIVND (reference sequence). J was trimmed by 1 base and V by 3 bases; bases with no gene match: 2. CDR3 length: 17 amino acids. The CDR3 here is CASSIGTGGSGANVLTF. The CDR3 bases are TGTGCCAGTAGTATCGGGACAGGGGGATCTGGGGCCAACGTCCTGACTTTC.

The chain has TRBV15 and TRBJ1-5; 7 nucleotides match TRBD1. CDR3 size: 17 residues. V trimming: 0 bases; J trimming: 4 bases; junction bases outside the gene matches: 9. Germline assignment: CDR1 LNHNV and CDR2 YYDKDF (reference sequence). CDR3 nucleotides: TGTGCCACCAGCAGAGAAACGACAGGGTTCTCAAATCAGCCCCAGCATTTT. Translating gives CATSRETTGFSNQPQHF.

CDR3 amino acids: CASSGRTGGVGELFF. CDR3 coding DNA: TGTGCCAGCAGTGGGCGGACAGGGGGCGTCGGGGAGCTGTTTTTT. The chain combines TRBV2 with TRBJ2-2, with 11 bases matching TRBD1. V was pared by 4 bases and J by 7 bases, with 5 bases of the junction left unmatched. CDR3 size: 15 residues. Germline V CDR1 and CDR2: SNHLY, FYNNEI.

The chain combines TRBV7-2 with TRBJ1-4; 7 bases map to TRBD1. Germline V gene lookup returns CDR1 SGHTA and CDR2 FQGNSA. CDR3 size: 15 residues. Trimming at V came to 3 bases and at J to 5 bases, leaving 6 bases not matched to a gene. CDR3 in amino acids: CASSFVGGANEKLFF. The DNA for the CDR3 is TGTGCCAGCAGCTTTGTAGGGGGCGCGAATGAAAAACTGTTTTTT.

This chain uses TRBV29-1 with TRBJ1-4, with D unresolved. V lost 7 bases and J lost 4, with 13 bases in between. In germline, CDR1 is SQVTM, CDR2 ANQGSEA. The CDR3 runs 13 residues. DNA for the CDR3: TGCAGCGCCGATCCGGGCAATAATGAAAAACTGTTTTTT. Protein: CSADPGNNEKLFF.

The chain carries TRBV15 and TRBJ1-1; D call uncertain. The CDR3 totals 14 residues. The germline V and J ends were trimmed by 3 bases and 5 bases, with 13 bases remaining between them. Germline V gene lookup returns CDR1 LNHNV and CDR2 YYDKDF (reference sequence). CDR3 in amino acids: CATSSGIRGTEAFF. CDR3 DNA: TGTGCCACCAGCAGCGGGATTCGAGGGACTGAAGCTTTCTTT.

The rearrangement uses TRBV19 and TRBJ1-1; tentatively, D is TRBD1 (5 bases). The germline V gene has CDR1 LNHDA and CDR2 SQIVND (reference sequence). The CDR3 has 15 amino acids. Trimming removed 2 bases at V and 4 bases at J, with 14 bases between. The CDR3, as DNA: TGTGCCAGTAGTATAAACGGCGGGGGGGGCACTGAAGCTTTCTTT. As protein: CASSINGGGGTEAFF.